This entry features one T cell receptor gamma chain sequence. As yet, its antigen is unknown. Within the sample, other DNA sequences also encode this same CDR3. These data are taken from a study of Vδ1+ human thymocytes. Study results and limitations: Thymic delta-chain repertoires held approximately 19% Vdelta2 sequences and few Vdelta3, despite high sort purity. Donors shared many TRG clonotypes but few TRD clonotypes. Thymic TRG and TRD repertoires appeared highly polyclonal.

Extracted RNA was reverse transcribed into cDNA. Pooled V-gene forward primers with one constant-region reverse primer generated the CDR3 amplicons by multiplex PCR. TCRdb fed the multiplex PCR reads to CATT. The sample lists over 25,000 gamma-chain clones; around 18% were seen once. Looked up from germline, CDR1 is VINAFY and CDR2 is YDVSNSKD. CDR3 length: 15 residues. The trim removed 0 bases at V and 2 bases at J, leaving 3 bases unmatched. Thymocytes were sorted as CD3+ TCRVdelta1+ TCRVdelta2- after alphabeta T cell depletion. Sequenced sample: Vdelta1+ gamma-delta thymocytes from the thymus. Documented subset: FACS-sorted CD3+ TCRalphabeta- TCRVdelta1+ TCRVdelta2- thymocytes. V gene TRGV5 combines with J gene TRGJP2. This receptor was obtained from a boy less than two years old who had congenital heart surgery. The CDR3 protein is CATWDRPSSDWIKTF. The CDR3 nucleotides read TGTGCCACCTGGGACAGGCCCAGTAGTGATTGGATCAAGACGTTT.